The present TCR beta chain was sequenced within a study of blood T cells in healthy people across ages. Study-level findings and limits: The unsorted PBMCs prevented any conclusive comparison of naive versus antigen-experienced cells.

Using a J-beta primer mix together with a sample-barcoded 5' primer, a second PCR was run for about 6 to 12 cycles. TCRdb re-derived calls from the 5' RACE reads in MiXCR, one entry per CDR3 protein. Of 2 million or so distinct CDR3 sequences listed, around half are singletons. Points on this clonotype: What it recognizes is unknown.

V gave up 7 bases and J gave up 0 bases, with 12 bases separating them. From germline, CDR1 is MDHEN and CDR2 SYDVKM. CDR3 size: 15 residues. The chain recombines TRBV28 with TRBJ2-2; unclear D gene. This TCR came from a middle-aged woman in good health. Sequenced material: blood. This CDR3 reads CASNPRTANTGELFF. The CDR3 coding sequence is TGTGCCAGCAATCCTAGGACCGCGAACACCGGGGAGCTGTTTTTT.